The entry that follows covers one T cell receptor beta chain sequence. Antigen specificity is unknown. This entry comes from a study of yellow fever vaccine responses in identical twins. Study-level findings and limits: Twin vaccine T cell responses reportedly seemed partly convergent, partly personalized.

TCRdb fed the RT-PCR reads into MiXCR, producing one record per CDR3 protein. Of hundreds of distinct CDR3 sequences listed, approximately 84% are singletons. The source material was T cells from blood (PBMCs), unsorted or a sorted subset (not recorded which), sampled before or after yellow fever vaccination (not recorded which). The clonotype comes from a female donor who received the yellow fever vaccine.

The CDR3 region is CARSGHGGEETQYF. CDR3 in DNA: TGTGCCCGGTCCGGTCACGGGGGAGAGGAGACCCAGTACTTC. The chain couples TRBV30 to TRBJ2-5; the D gene is possibly TRBD2 (6 bases). This CDR3 has 14 amino acids. Germline lookup yields CDR1 GTSNPN and CDR2 SVGIG (reference sequence). The V end lost 8 bases, the J end lost 5 bases, and 21 bases lay between the germline ends.